This T cell receptor beta chain was identified in a study of T cell repertoires in cytomegalovirus infection. A single record per CDR3 protein comes from TCRdb applying MiXCR to the reads. The sample records some 220,000 distinct CDR3 sequences, under 8.5% being singletons. This clonotype was detected many times. V lost 2 bases to trimming and J lost 7 bases, with 14 bases between them. From germline, CDR1 is MNHEY and CDR2 SVGEGT. The CDR3 runs 14 residues. This clonotype originated in a human donor in good health (CMV status not recorded). Some clones in this sample may be carry-over from other donors' samples. Sequenced material: PBMCs. The chain links TRBV6-2 or TRBV6-3 to TRBJ1-2; D is perhaps TRBD1 (6 bases). DNA for the CDR3: TGTGCCAGCAGTTACGGAGGGGGTTATTTTGGCTACACCTTC. Its translation: CASSYGGGYFGYTF.